One sample yielded the 23 T cell receptor beta chains listed below, sequenced in a study of PD-L1 blockade in urothelial cancer. TCRdb's table, derived via immunoSEQ multiplex PCR, lists solely in-frame clones and lacks some. The sample yields over 100,000 clones, roughly 84% seen once. Noted time point: pretreatment peripheral blood. The material was PBMCs, obtained around atezolizumab (anti-PD-L1) treatment. These receptors all stem from a middle-aged man with urothelial cancer.

The chain has TRBV29-1 and TRBJ1-1, with D tentatively TRBD1 (6 bases). Germline-derived CDR1 and CDR2 are SQVTM and ANQGSEA. The CDR3 has 13 residues. V lost 0 bases and J 7 bases, leaving 12 bases between the germline ends. CDR3 region: CSVEDRGAFEAFF. In nucleotides, the CDR3 is TGCAGCGTTGAAGATCGGGGGGCCTTTGAAGCTTTCTTT.

The rearrangement links TRBV5-4 to TRBJ2-1, with 8 bases matching TRBD1. This CDR3 has 14 residues. The J segment lost 5 bases and the V segment lost 0 bases, leaving 1 base of the junction unmatched. Germline values: CDR1 SGHNT, CDR2 YYREEE (reference sequence). The CDR3 DNA sequence: TGTGCCAGCAGCTTGGGACAGGGGAACAATGAGCAGTTCTTC. This gives the protein CASSLGQGNNEQFF.

The chain combines TRBV30 with TRBJ2-3; 9 bases agree with TRBD2. This CDR3 comprises 15 residues. The V and J ends lost 0 bases and 5 bases, in that order; junction bases with no gene match: 6. The germline V gene has CDR1 GTSNPN and CDR2 SVGIG (reference sequence). The CDR3 protein is CAWSVGSGSVDTQYF. CDR3 nucleotide sequence: TGTGCCTGGAGTGTCGGTAGCGGGAGTGTAGATACGCAGTATTTT.

The chain employs TRBV10-3 and TRBJ1-1, with D hard to call. Trimming pared 6 bases from V and 1 base from J, leaving 9 bases between. Germline loops: CDR1 ENHRY, CDR2 SYGVKD. The CDR3 has 13 amino acids. CDR3 amino acids: CAIRITENTEAFF. The DNA of the CDR3 is TGTGCCATCAGGATCACAGAGAACACTGAAGCTTTCTTT.

The V and J genes are TRBV19 and TRBJ1-6; a weak D match, TRBD1 (5 bases). The V gene lost 7 bases and the J gene lost 0 bases, with 7 bases spanning the gap. Germline loops: CDR1 LNHDA, CDR2 SQIVND (reference sequence). This CDR3 is built from 14 residues. For the CDR3, the DNA is TGTGCCAGTAACACAGGCTCCTATAATTCACCCCTCCACTTT. Protein sequence: CASNTGSYNSPLHF.

Of note for this clone: The junction differs from germline at one of its ends, possibly a read error. This chain connects TRBV28 to TRBJ1-5, with 8 bases matching TRBD1. The germline V gene has CDR1 MDHEN and CDR2 SYDVKM. The CDR3 is 13 residues long. As DNA, the CDR3 is TGCGCTGCTGGGCAGGGGGCTTATCAGCCCCAGCATTTT. Residues: CAAGQGAYQPQHF.

The genes are TRBV5-8 and TRBJ1-1, with D unresolved. Germline CDR1 and CDR2: SGHTS and YDEGEE. There are 13 residues in the CDR3. With 3 bases removed from V and 0 bases from J, the gap between germline ends came to 6 bases. DNA of the CDR3: TGTGCCAGCAGCTATTCTATGAACACTGAAGCTTTCTTT. Protein: CASSYSMNTEAFF.

This chain links TRBV9 with TRBJ2-5, with a tentative D call TRBD2 (5 bases). V lost 0 bases and J lost 3, with 6 bases in between. Per germline, CDR1 SGDLS and CDR2 YYNGEE. CDR3 length equals 13 residues. CDR3 amino acids: CASSVGTEETQYF. The CDR3 nucleotides are TGTGCCAGCAGCGTAGGGACTGAAGAGACCCAGTACTTC.

The rearrangement joins TRBV6-1 to TRBJ2-3; 7 bases are shared with TRBD2. This CDR3 has 15 residues. CDR1 is MNHNS and CDR2 is SASEGT in the germline V gene. Trimming cost V 2 bases and J 0 bases; bases outside gene matches: 2. The CDR3 bases are TGTGCCAGCAGTGAACTAGCGGTTAGCACAGATACGCAGTATTTT. This encodes CASSELAVSTDTQYF.

The CDR3 DNA reads as TGTGCCAGCAGCTCCTTTACTTTTACTAGCGAAGTGGGCAGGAATGAGCAGTTCTTC. It is translated as CASSSFTFTSEVGRNEQFF. V is TRBV7-2 and J is TRBJ2-1; 7 bases are a match to TRBD2. The CDR3 totals 19 residues. V trimming: 4 bases; J trimming: 7 bases; junction bases outside the gene matches: 22. Germline V gene data show CDR1 as SGHTA and CDR2 as FQGNSA.

Concerning this clone: One junction end disagrees with the germline gene, perhaps due to a read error. This rearrangement joins TRBV7-7 to TRBJ2-1, with TRBD1 matching over 9 bases. The CDR3 loop spans 14 amino acids. The germline CDR1 and CDR2 sequences are SSHAT and FNYEAQ (reference sequence). The CDR3 reads CASSSPGTGNEQFF. The CDR3 region has the DNA TGTGCTAGCAGCAGCCCAGGGACAGGGAATGAGCAGTTCTTC.

V is TRBV7-9 and J is TRBJ2-7; D is possibly TRBD1 (5 bases). This CDR3 spans 15 amino acids. Germline-derived CDR1 and CDR2 are SEHNR and FQNEAQ (reference sequence). V shed 1 base and J shed 2 bases, with 12 bases lying between them. In DNA, the CDR3 is TGTGCCAGCAGCTTAGATTGGACACGGACCTACGAGCAGTACTTC. The encoded protein is CASSLDWTRTYEQYF.

DNA of the CDR3: TGTGCCAGCAGTTTATCGGGACAGGGTTACGATACGCAGTATTTT. Translating gives CASSLSGQGYDTQYF. This chain links TRBV27 with TRBJ2-3; 9 bases fit TRBD1. V was pared by 0 bases and J by 6 bases, with 4 bases of the junction left unmatched. The CDR3 consists of 15 residues. CDR1 and CDR2 from the germline V gene are MNHEY and SMNVEV (reference sequence).

This clone was counted between two and nine times. The rearrangement uses TRBV5-1 and TRBJ2-5, with a weak D call TRBD1 (6 bases). The length of the CDR3 is 14 residues. Trimming cost V 0 bases and J 7 bases, with 13 bases left between them. Germline V gives CDR1 SGHRS, CDR2 YFSETQ. The CDR3 sequence is CASSLDIRGGTQYF. Written as DNA, the CDR3 is TGCGCCAGCAGCTTGGACATCAGGGGTGGGACCCAGTACTTC.

About this clone: Different DNA sequences within this sample yield the same CDR3. The rearrangement links TRBV18 to TRBJ1-2; D is possibly TRBD1 (6 bases). The germline V gene has CDR1 KGHSH and CDR2 LQKENI. The CDR3 length is 13 residues. The V and J ends lost 3 bases and 2 bases respectively, with 7 bases between them. The CDR3 is CASSPDRNYGYTF. DNA of the CDR3: TGTGCCAGCTCACCGGACAGAAACTATGGCTACACCTTC.

This chain links TRBV30 with TRBJ1-3; D perhaps matches TRBD1 (5 bases). The CDR3 length is 14 residues. The V gene's germline CDR1 is GTSNPN and CDR2 SVGIG (reference sequence). Trimming stripped 5 bases from V and 4 bases from J, with 15 bases between. CDR3 bases: TGTGCCTGGGGGGCCACCGTCGAGGGAAACACCATATATTTT. Translation gives CAWGATVEGNTIYF.

In this sample, this clone is medium-sized. The genes are TRBV6-1 and TRBJ1-6, with 10 bases fitting TRBD1. CDR3 length equals 15 residues. Germline V lookup: CDR1 MNHNS, CDR2 SASEGT. V shed 10 bases, J shed 9 bases, and the junction held 12 bases outside the gene matches. This CDR3 reads CATKGDRGLGSPLHF. The CDR3 region has the DNA TGTGCCACCAAAGGAGACAGGGGGCTTGGTTCACCCCTCCACTTT.

The chain links TRBV11-3 to TRBJ2-7; 9 nucleotides match TRBD2. V lost 4 bases to trimming and J lost 6 bases; unmatched junction nucleotides: 13. Germline V CDR1 and CDR2: SGHNT, YENEEA. This CDR3 is built from 16 residues. As DNA, the CDR3 is TGTGCCAGCAGCTCTGGCGGCGGGAGGGCCTCGGGCGAGCAGTACTTC. Residues: CASSSGGGRASGEQYF.

About this clone: At one boundary the junction diverges from the germline segment, which might be a read error. The chain links TRBV7-9 to TRBJ1-4; D is unresolved. Germline V gene data show CDR1 as SEHNR and CDR2 as FQNEAQ (reference sequence). The CDR3 length is 14 residues. The chain's CDR3 is CASRLGNSQEKLFF. The CDR3 nucleotides are TGTGCCAGCAGGTTAGGGAACAGTCAGGAAAAACTGTTTTTT.

This sequence joins TRBV9 and TRBJ1-4; tentative D call: TRBD1 (5 bases). Germline lookup yields CDR1 SGDLS and CDR2 YYNGEE. The CDR3 sequence is 17 residues long. The germline V and J ends were trimmed by 0 bases and 4 bases, with 16 bases remaining between them. DNA for the CDR3: TGTGCCAGCAGCGTAGCTATCGGGACTCCCTATAATGAAAAACTGTTTTTT. Translated: CASSVAIGTPYNEKLFF. Filled out from reference TRBV9 and TRBJ1-4, the complete variable domain reads DSGVTQTPKHLITATGQRVTLRCSPRSGDLSVYWYQQSLDQGLQFLIQYYNGEERAKGNILERFSAQQFPDLHSELNLSSLELGDSALYFCASSVAIGTPYNEKLFFGSGTQLSVL.

The chain carries TRBV11-2 and TRBJ2-7; 10 positions match TRBD1. V shed 1 base, J shed 5 bases, and the junction held 5 bases outside the gene matches. The CDR3 extends over 15 amino acids. Germline CDR1 SGHAT, CDR2 FQNNGV. DNA for the CDR3: TGTGCCAGCAGCTTAGTTGGGACAGGGGTCCACGAGCAGTACTTC. This sequence encodes CASSLVGTGVHEQYF.

CDR3 region: CASSFDGRETQYF. The CDR3 bases are TGTGCCAGCAGCTTTGATGGGAGAGAGACCCAGTACTTC. This chain joins TRBV5-5 and TRBJ2-5, with D perhaps matching TRBD2 (5 bases). The CDR3 has 13 amino acids. The V gene's germline CDR1 is SGHKS and CDR2 YYEKEE (reference sequence). Trimming pared 2 bases from V and 4 bases from J, leaving 9 bases between.

This CDR3 reads CASRDLLAGVSDTQYF. CDR3 sequence (DNA): TGTGCCAGCAGAGACCTACTAGCGGGAGTTTCAGATACGCAGTATTTT. The chain has TRBV28 and TRBJ2-3; TRBD2 matches 11 bases. The CDR3 extends over 16 amino acids. Germline V gives CDR1 MDHEN, CDR2 SYDVKM. Trimming at V came to 6 bases and at J to 4 bases, leaving 9 bases not matched to a gene.